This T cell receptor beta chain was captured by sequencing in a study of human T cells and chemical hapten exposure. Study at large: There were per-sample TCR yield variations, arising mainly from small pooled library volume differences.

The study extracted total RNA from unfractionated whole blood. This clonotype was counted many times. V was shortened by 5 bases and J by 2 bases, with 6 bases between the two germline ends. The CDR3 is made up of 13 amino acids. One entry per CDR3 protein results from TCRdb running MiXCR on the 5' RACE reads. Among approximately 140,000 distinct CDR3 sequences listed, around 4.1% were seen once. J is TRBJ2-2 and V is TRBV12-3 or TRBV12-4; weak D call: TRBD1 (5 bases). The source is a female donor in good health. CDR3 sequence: CASSQGNTGELFF. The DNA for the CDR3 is TGTGCCAGCAGTCAGGGCAACACCGGGGAGCTGTTTTTT.